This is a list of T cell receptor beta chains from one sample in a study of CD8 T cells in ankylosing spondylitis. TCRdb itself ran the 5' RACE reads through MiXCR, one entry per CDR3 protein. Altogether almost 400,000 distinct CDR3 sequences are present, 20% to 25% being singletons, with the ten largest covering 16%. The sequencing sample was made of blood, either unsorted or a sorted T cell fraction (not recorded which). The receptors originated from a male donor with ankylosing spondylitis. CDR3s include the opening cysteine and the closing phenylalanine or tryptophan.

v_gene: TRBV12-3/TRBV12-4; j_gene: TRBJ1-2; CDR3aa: CASSLDSGYTF
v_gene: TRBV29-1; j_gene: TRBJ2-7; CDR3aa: CSVEDGAGIGQYF
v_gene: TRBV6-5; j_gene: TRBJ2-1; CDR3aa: CASSSGQLIGVVNEQFF
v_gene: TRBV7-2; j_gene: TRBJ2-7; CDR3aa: CASINAGGPYEQYF
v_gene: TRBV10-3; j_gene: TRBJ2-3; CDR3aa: CAISPRAESPDTQYF
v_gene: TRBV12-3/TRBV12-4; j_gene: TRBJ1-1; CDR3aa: CASSPRSVVGRVWAEAFF
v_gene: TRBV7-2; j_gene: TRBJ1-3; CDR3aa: CASSLSSGNSGNTIYF
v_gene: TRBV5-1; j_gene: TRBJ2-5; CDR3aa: CASSLSGVAETQYF
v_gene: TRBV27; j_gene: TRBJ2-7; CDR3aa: CASSRDRIHEQYF
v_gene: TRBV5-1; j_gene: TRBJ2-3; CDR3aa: CASSLGDRDIDTQYF
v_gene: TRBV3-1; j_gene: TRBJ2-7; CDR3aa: CASSLSGGTYEQYF
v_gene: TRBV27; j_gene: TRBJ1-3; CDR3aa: CASSHGEPGNTIYF
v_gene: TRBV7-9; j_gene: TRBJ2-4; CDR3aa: CASSLDKYDNIQYF
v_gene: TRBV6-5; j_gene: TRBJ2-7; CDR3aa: CASSYAGSEQYF
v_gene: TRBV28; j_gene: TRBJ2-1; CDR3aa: CASSLPRPNEQFF
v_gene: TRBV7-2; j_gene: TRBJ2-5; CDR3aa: CASSSRTGAVVETQYF
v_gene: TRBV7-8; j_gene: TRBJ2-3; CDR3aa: CASSPNLAGGTDTQYF
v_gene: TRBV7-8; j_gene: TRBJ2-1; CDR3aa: CASSLARGREGNEQFF
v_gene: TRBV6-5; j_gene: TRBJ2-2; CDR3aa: CASSYRKANTGELFF
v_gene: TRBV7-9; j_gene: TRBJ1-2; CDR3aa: CASSRGEGAYGYTF
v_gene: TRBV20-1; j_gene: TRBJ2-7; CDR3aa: CSASEQGEQYF
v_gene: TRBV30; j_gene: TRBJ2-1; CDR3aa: CAWRRVPINEQFF
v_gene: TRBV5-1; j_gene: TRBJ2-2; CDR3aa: CASYSIPGERAGELFF
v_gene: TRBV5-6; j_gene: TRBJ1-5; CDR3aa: CASSLGFSQPQHF
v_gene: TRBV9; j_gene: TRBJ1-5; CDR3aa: CASSRRDSNQPQHF
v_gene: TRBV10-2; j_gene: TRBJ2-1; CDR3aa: CASSPRASYNEQFF
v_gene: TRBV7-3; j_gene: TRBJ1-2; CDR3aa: CASGPGASYGYTF
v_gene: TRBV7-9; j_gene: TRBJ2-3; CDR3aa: CASSLADGSRDTQYF
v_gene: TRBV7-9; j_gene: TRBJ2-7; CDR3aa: CASSLGASAYEQYF
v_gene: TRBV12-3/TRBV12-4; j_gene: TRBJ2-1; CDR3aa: CASSQAYKSNEQFF
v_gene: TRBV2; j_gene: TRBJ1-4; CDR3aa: CASISGFSEKLFF
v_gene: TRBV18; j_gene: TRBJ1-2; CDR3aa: CASSPPIGQVNYGYTF
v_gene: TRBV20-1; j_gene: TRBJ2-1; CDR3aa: CSARALAGRGEQFF
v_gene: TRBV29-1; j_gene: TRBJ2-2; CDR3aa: CSVSQDYTGELFF
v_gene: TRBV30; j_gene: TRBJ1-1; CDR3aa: CAWSVGGLNTEAFF
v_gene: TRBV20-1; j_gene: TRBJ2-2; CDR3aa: CSARPSGRTSNTGELFF
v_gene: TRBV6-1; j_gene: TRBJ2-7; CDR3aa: CASTRSGAGDAYEQYF
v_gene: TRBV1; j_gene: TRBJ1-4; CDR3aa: CTSSPHPGRDGWCNEKLFF
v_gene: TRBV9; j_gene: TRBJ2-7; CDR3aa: CASSVRQGGNYEQYF
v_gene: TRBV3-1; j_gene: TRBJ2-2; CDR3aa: CASSQGAVVAGELFF
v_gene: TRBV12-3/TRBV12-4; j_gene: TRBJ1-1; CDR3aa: CASLIHGGLGEAFF
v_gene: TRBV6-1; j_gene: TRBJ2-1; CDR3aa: CASSQRLAGAHNEQFF
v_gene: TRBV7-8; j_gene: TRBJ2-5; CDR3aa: CASSSETQYF
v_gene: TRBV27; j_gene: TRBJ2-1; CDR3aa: CASSRGRPSYNEQFF
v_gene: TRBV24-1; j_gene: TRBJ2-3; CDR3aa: CATSDRIAGGFADTQYF